This T cell receptor (beta chain) was found in a study of OX40 agonist ivuxolimab in advanced cancers. Broader study findings: At doses 0.1 to 3.0 mg/kg, CD4+ and CD8+ clones expanded.

Points on this clone: Its specificity is not known. At one of its ends the junction is not consistent with the germline gene, which may arise from a read error.

Here immunoSEQ multiplex PCR was the method, and the copy in TCRdb shows in-frame clones only, minus some. The sample lists roughly 87,000 clones, approximately 90% occurring once. CDR1 MNHEY and CDR2 SVGAGI come from the germline V gene. The CDR3 is made up of 14 amino acids. Source: CD4+ or CD8+ T cells sorted from blood, taken in a trial of the OX40 agonist ivuxolimab. This chain joins TRBV6-5 and TRBJ1-6, with D possibly being TRBD1 (6 bases). The TCR was taken from an adult with an advanced solid tumor such as melanoma, head and neck, liver or kidney cancer. CDR3 protein: CAISEDSSNSPLHF. The DNA for the CDR3 is TGTGCCATCAGTGAGGACAGCTCCAATTCACCCCTCCACTTT.